The T cell receptor beta chain under discussion was sequenced for a study of synovial regulatory T cells in juvenile arthritis. This CDR3 contains 15 residues. Nucleotide data are not available. CDR1 MNHNY and CDR2 SVGAGI come from the germline V gene (reference sequence). TCRdb keeps only in-frame clones here, not all; method: immunoSEQ multiplex PCR. Found here are over 9,000 clones; the top ten clones hold roughly 1.9%. The rearrangement joins TRBV6-6 to TRBJ1-5. The source is a donor aged 2-30 years with juvenile idiopathic arthritis. The sequenced sample consisted of Treg cells from blood. Noted subset: remaining (HLA-DR-negative) circulating blood Treg cells. The CDR3 is CASNTLRGGNQPQHF.